The rows below give T cell receptor beta chains drawn from one sample of a study of cytomegalovirus exposure and HLA in healthy donors. Assay: immunoSEQ multiplex PCR; the TCRdb copy retains only in-frame clones and omits some. The sample holds some 260,000 clones; roughly 84% are singletons and the top ten take 12%. Sequenced: PBMCs. All receptors come from a man aged 18 to 29 in good health and CMV-seropositive. Each CDR3 is given with its conserved first and last residue. Each record gives: clone size, V gene, D gene, CDR3 length, J gene, CDR3 protein, CDR3 DNA. D genes are given only for firm matches. The size of a clone is reported for some rows only, either as once, few or many, or as a class for expanded clones.

abundance: few
v_gene: TRBV4-1
d_gene: TRBD1
len: 14
j_gene: TRBJ1-2
CDR3aa: CASSRQDRNYGYTF
CDR3nt: TGCGCCAGCAGCCGCCAGGACAGGAACTATGGCTACACCTTC

abundance: NA
v_gene: TRBV19
d_gene: NA
len: 16
j_gene: TRBJ1-2
CDR3aa: CASSTSGGAHGYGYTF
CDR3nt: TGTGCCAGTAGTACCTCGGGGGGGGCACACGGCTATGGCTACACCTTC

abundance: NA
v_gene: TRBV5-4
d_gene: NA
len: 15
j_gene: TRBJ1-4
CDR3aa: CASSLAGRLQEKLFF
CDR3nt: TGTGCCAGCAGCTTGGCAGGGAGGCTCCAAGAAAAACTGTTTTTT

abundance: NA
v_gene: TRBV11-1
d_gene: TRBD2
len: 17
j_gene: TRBJ2-1
CDR3aa: CASSSRKTSGTYNEQFF
CDR3nt: TGTGCCAGCAGTTCTAGAAAGACTAGCGGGACCTACAATGAGCAGTTCTTC

abundance: NA
v_gene: TRBV6-6
d_gene: NA
len: 12
j_gene: TRBJ2-3
CDR3aa: CASSYSGDTQYF
CDR3nt: TGTGCCAGCAGTTACTCAGGGGATACGCAGTATTTT

abundance: NA
v_gene: TRBV18
d_gene: NA
len: 13
j_gene: TRBJ1-4
CDR3aa: CASSRGRTEKLFF
CDR3nt: TGTGCCAGCTCACGGGGACGGACTGAAAAACTGTTTTTT

abundance: NA
v_gene: TRBV27
d_gene: NA
len: 14
j_gene: TRBJ2-1
CDR3aa: CASSLRTDYNEQFF
CDR3nt: TGTGCCAGCAGTTTAAGGACAGACTACAATGAGCAGTTCTTC

abundance: few
v_gene: TRBV6-6
d_gene: NA
len: 14
j_gene: TRBJ1-5
CDR3aa: CASSAGDSNQPQHF
CDR3nt: TGTGCCAGCAGTGCGGGGGATAGCAATCAGCCCCAGCATTTT

abundance: few
v_gene: TRBV11-2
d_gene: NA
len: 16
j_gene: TRBJ2-3
CDR3aa: CASSKTLAQGTDTQYF
CDR3nt: TGTGCCAGCAGTAAGACACTCGCCCAGGGCACAGATACGCAGTATTTT

abundance: NA
v_gene: TRBV6-5
d_gene: NA
len: 15
j_gene: TRBJ1-2
CDR3aa: CASSWTDKANYGYTF
CDR3nt: TGTGCCAGCAGTTGGACAGACAAAGCTAACTATGGCTACACCTTC

abundance: NA
v_gene: TRBV2
d_gene: NA
len: 14
j_gene: TRBJ2-7
CDR3aa: CASSAETDSYEQYF
CDR3nt: TGTGCCAGCAGTGCGGAGACAGACTCCTACGAGCAGTACTTC

abundance: NA
v_gene: TRBV9
d_gene: TRBD2
len: 16
j_gene: TRBJ2-1
CDR3aa: CASSAVGLAGKNEQFF
CDR3nt: TGTGCCAGCAGCGCCGTAGGGCTAGCGGGCAAGAATGAGCAGTTCTTC

abundance: NA
v_gene: TRBV6-1
d_gene: NA
len: 16
j_gene: TRBJ1-1
CDR3aa: CASSEVSGAPNTEAFF
CDR3nt: TGTGCCAGCAGTGAAGTATCAGGGGCCCCGAACACTGAAGCTTTCTTT

abundance: NA
v_gene: TRBV11-1
d_gene: TRBD1
len: 14
j_gene: TRBJ2-7
CDR3aa: CASSLGQGPYEQYF
CDR3nt: TGTGCCAGCAGCTTGGGACAGGGTCCCTACGAGCAGTACTTC

abundance: NA
v_gene: TRBV7-3
d_gene: NA
len: 15
j_gene: TRBJ2-1
CDR3aa: CASSTTERVYNEQFF
CDR3nt: TGTGCCAGCAGCACTACCGAGCGGGTATACAATGAGCAGTTCTTC

abundance: NA
v_gene: TRBV29-1
d_gene: NA
len: 11
j_gene: TRBJ2-7
CDR3aa: CSVFGAYEQYF
CDR3nt: TGCAGCGTTTTCGGTGCCTACGAGCAGTACTTC

abundance: NA
v_gene: TRBV5-1
d_gene: TRBD2
len: 16
j_gene: TRBJ2-5
CDR3aa: CASSFFLAGAEETQYF
CDR3nt: TGCGCCAGCAGCTTCTTTCTAGCGGGAGCTGAAGAGACCCAGTACTTC

abundance: NA
v_gene: TRBV6-6
d_gene: NA
len: 15
j_gene: TRBJ1-1
CDR3aa: CASSYRRGESTEAFF
CDR3nt: TGTGCCAGCAGTTACCGGCGGGGAGAGAGCACTGAAGCTTTCTTT

abundance: once
v_gene: TRBV18
d_gene: NA
len: 13
j_gene: TRBJ1-1
CDR3aa: CASSPPERTEAFF
CDR3nt: TGTGCCAGCTCACCACCCGAGAGGACTGAAGCTTTCTTT

abundance: NA
v_gene: TRBV9
d_gene: TRBD2
len: 15
j_gene: TRBJ2-7
CDR3aa: CASSVSGRAYDEQYF
CDR3nt: TGTGCCAGCAGCGTTAGCGGGAGGGCCTACGACGAGCAGTACTTC

abundance: NA
v_gene: TRBV4-1
d_gene: NA
len: 15
j_gene: TRBJ2-7
CDR3aa: CASSHRLVGYYEQYF
CDR3nt: TGCGCCAGCAGCCATAGACTCGTAGGATACTACGAGCAGTACTTC

abundance: NA
v_gene: TRBV5-6
d_gene: TRBD2
len: 16
j_gene: TRBJ2-1
CDR3aa: CASSSGLAGAVNEQFF
CDR3nt: TGTGCCAGCAGCTCTGGACTAGCGGGAGCCGTAAATGAGCAGTTCTTC

abundance: NA
v_gene: TRBV19
d_gene: NA
len: 13
j_gene: TRBJ1-2
CDR3aa: CASSMKGRGGYTF
CDR3nt: TGTGCCAGTAGTATGAAGGGTCGAGGTGGCTACACCTTC

abundance: NA
v_gene: TRBV7-2
d_gene: TRBD2
len: 17
j_gene: TRBJ2-3
CDR3aa: CASSLGYQRGITDTQYF
CDR3nt: TGTGCCAGCAGCTTAGGGTACCAGCGGGGAATCACAGATACGCAGTATTTT

abundance: NA
v_gene: TRBV5-1
d_gene: TRBD1
len: 16
j_gene: TRBJ2-7
CDR3aa: CASSPTRDRGLHEQYF
CDR3nt: TGCGCCAGCAGCCCGACCCGGGACAGGGGATTACACGAGCAGTACTTC

abundance: NA
v_gene: TRBV28
d_gene: TRBD1
len: 17
j_gene: TRBJ2-7
CDR3aa: CASSLSAPGQGAYEQYF
CDR3nt: TGTGCCAGCAGTTTGAGCGCCCCGGGACAGGGGGCATACGAGCAGTACTTC

abundance: NA
v_gene: TRBV5-1
d_gene: NA
len: 14
j_gene: TRBJ2-3
CDR3aa: CASSLQVGTNTQYF
CDR3nt: TGCGCCAGCAGCTTGCAAGTCGGGACCAATACGCAGTATTTT

abundance: NA
v_gene: TRBV6-5
d_gene: NA
len: 13
j_gene: TRBJ2-7
CDR3aa: CASSLHGGVEQYF
CDR3nt: TGTGCCAGCAGCCTCCACGGCGGGGTCGAGCAGTACTTC

abundance: few
v_gene: TRBV11-1
d_gene: TRBD1
len: 14
j_gene: TRBJ2-7
CDR3aa: CASSLETGVYEQYF
CDR3nt: TGTGCCAGCAGCTTAGAGACAGGGGTGTACGAGCAGTACTTC

abundance: once
v_gene: TRBV5-6
d_gene: TRBD1
len: 14
j_gene: TRBJ2-7
CDR3aa: CASSFRDSLVEQYF
CDR3nt: TGTGCCAGCAGCTTCCGGGACAGCCTTGTCGAGCAGTACTTC

abundance: NA
v_gene: TRBV19
d_gene: TRBD1
len: 14
j_gene: TRBJ1-2
CDR3aa: CASSSGQVLRGYTF
CDR3nt: TGTGCCAGTAGTTCAGGACAGGTGCTACGGGGCTACACCTTC

abundance: NA
v_gene: TRBV25-1
d_gene: TRBD1
len: 15
j_gene: TRBJ2-1
CDR3aa: CASTRQGAIANEQFF
CDR3nt: TGTGCCAGCACTAGACAGGGGGCCATCGCGAATGAGCAGTTCTTC

abundance: NA
v_gene: TRBV25-1
d_gene: NA
len: 15
j_gene: TRBJ1-5
CDR3aa: CASSPEGPGNQPQHF
CDR3nt: TGTGCCAGCAGCCCCGAGGGACCTGGCAATCAGCCCCAGCATTTT

abundance: NA
v_gene: TRBV30
d_gene: NA
len: 13
j_gene: TRBJ1-2
CDR3aa: CAWSYGVWSGYTF
CDR3nt: TGTGCCTGGAGTTATGGTGTGTGGTCTGGCTACACCTTC

abundance: NA
v_gene: TRBV6-1
d_gene: NA
len: 15
j_gene: TRBJ2-3
CDR3aa: CASSKGQEGSDTQYF
CDR3nt: TGTGCCAGCAGTAAAGGACAGGAGGGCTCAGATACGCAGTATTTT

abundance: NA
v_gene: TRBV5-5
d_gene: TRBD1
len: 15
j_gene: TRBJ1-5
CDR3aa: CASSPGTGPNQPQHF
CDR3nt: TGTGCCAGCAGCCCCGGGACAGGACCCAATCAGCCCCAGCATTTT

abundance: NA
v_gene: TRBV28
d_gene: NA
len: 15
j_gene: TRBJ2-1
CDR3aa: CASSFQGRNYNEQFF
CDR3nt: TGTGCCAGCAGTTTTCAAGGCAGAAACTACAATGAGCAGTTCTTC

abundance: NA
v_gene: TRBV11-3
d_gene: NA
len: 16
j_gene: TRBJ1-1
CDR3aa: CASRGEFGGRNTEAFF
CDR3nt: TGTGCCTCCCGGGGAGAATTCGGGGGCCGGAACACTGAAGCTTTCTTT

abundance: once
v_gene: TRBV30
d_gene: TRBD1
len: 16
j_gene: TRBJ1-4
CDR3aa: CAWSVLRQGAGEKLFF
CDR3nt: TGTGCCTGGAGTGTACTCCGCCAGGGGGCTGGGGAAAAACTGTTTTTT

abundance: NA
v_gene: TRBV29-1
d_gene: TRBD1
len: 16
j_gene: TRBJ1-2
CDR3aa: CSVDKGQGMANYGYTF
CDR3nt: TGCAGCGTTGATAAGGGACAGGGGATGGCTAACTATGGCTACACCTTC

abundance: once
v_gene: TRBV4-1
d_gene: TRBD1
len: 17
j_gene: TRBJ1-2
CDR3aa: CASSQTPGRGGDYGYTF
CDR3nt: TGCGCCAGCAGCCAAACCCCGGGGAGAGGGGGCGACTATGGCTACACCTTC

abundance: NA
v_gene: TRBV30
d_gene: TRBD1
len: 15
j_gene: TRBJ2-1
CDR3aa: CAWSVSGQGYNEQFF
CDR3nt: TGTGCCTGGAGTGTAAGCGGACAGGGATACAATGAGCAGTTCTTC

abundance: once
v_gene: TRBV5-1
d_gene: NA
len: 14
j_gene: TRBJ2-7
CDR3aa: CASSLGPREGEQYF
CDR3nt: TGCGCCAGCAGCTTGGGGCCACGGGAAGGCGAGCAGTACTTC